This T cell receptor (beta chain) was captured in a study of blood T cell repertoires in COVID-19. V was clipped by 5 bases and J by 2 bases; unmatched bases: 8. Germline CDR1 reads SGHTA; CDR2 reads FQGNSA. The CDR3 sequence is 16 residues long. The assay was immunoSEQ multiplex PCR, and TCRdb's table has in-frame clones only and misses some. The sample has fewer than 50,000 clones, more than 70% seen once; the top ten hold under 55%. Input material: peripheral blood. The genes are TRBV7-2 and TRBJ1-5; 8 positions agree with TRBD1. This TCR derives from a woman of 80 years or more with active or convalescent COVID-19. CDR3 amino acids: CASSPYPTGGNQPQHF. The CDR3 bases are TGTGCCAGCAGCCCATACCCGACAGGGGGCAATCAGCCCCAGCATTTT.